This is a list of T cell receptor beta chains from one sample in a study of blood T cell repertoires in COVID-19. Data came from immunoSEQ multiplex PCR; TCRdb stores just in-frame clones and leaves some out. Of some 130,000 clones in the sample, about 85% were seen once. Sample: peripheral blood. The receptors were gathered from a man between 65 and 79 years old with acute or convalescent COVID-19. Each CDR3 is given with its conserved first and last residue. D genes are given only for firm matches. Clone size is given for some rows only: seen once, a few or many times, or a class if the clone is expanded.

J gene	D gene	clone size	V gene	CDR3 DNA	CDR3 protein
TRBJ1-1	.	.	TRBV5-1	TGCGCCAGCAGCTTGAAGACAGCAAACATGAACACTGAAGCTTTCTTT	CASSLKTANMNTEAFF
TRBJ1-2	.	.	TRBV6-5	TGTGCCAGCACCCACGGAGACTCCCGTGTAGGCTACACCTTC	CASTHGDSRVGYTF
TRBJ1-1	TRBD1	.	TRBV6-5	TGTGCCAGCAGATTACGGGGACAGGGGTTTGAAGCTTTCTTT	CASRLRGQGFEAFF
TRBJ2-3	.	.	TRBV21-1	TGTGCCAGCAGCAAGACAGGGGGAACAGATACGCAGTATTTT	CASSKTGGTDTQYF
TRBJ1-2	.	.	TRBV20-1	TGCAGTGCTAGAGATCCAGGGGGCTACACCTTC	CSARDPGGYTF
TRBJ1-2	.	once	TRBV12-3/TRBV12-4	TGTGCCAGCAGTTTAGGGACCTGGACACGCTACACCTTC	CASSLGTWTRYTF
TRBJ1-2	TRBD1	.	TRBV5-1	TGCGCCAGCAGCTTGGAAGGGACAGGGTCCCACACCTTC	CASSLEGTGSHTF
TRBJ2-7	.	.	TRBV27	TGTGCCAGCAGGAGCGGGTGGTTGGGCGAGCAGTACTTC	CASRSGWLGEQYF
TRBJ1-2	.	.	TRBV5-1	TGCGCCAGCAGCTCGCAGGTGGAGGGGAGCAGTGGCTACACCTTC	CASSSQVEGSSGYTF
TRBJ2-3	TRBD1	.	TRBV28	TGTGCCAGCAGTCTTCACTCCAGGGGGTCTAAGGATACGCAGTATTTT	CASSLHSRGSKDTQYF
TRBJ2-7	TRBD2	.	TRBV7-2	TGTGCCAGCAGCTTAGGGCGGCGGGGGGCCGCCTACGAGCAGTACTTC	CASSLGRRGAAYEQYF
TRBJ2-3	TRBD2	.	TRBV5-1	TGCGCCAGCAGCTTGACTAGCGGGGGCCCCACGATACAGTATTTT	CASSLTSGGPTIQYF
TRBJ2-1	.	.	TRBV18	TGTGCCAGCTCACCGGGGGGAAATGAGCAGTTCTTC	CASSPGGNEQFF
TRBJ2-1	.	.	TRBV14	TGTGCCAGCAGCTTTAGCTCCTACAATGAGCAGTTCTTC	CASSFSSYNEQFF
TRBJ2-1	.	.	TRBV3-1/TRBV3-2	TGTGCCAGCAGCCAGAATCTAGGGGGTCGGCGAGTAAATGAGCAGTTCTTC	CASSQNLGGRRVNEQFF
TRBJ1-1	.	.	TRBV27	TGTGCCAGCAGTTTATTACGGGGAGGCACTGAAGCTTTCTTT	CASSLLRGGTEAFF
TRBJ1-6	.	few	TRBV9	TGTGCCAGCAGCGTTGGCCCGGGGGGGCAGGGGCGGAATTCACCCCTCCACTTT	CASSVGPGGQGRNSPLHF
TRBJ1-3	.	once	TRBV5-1	TGCGCCAGCAGCCCCGAGCAGGGTGGAAACACCATATATTTT	CASSPEQGGNTIYF
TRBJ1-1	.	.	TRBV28	TGTGCCACCAGCATAAGGGCGGGGAACAGACAGCGAGCTTTCTTT	CATSIRAGNRQRAFF
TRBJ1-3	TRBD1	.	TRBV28	TGTGCCAGCAGGAATCAGGGGGGAAGTGGAAACACCATATATTTT	CASRNQGGSGNTIYF
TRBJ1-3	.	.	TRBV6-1	TGTGCCAGCAGTGAAGCGGGAGTCTCTGGAAACACCATATATTTT	CASSEAGVSGNTIYF
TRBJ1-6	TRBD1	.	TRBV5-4	TGTGCCAGCAGCTGGGGACAGGGCGGTTCACCCCTCCACTTT	CASSWGQGGSPLHF
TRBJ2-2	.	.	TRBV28	TGTGCCAGCAGTATCGTCGCCGGGGAGCTGTTTTTT	CASSIVAGELFF
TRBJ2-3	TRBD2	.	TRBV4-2	TGTGCCAGCAGCCAAGGCGCGGGGGGCCTCACAGATACGCAGTATTTT	CASSQGAGGLTDTQYF
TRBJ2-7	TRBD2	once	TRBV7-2	TGTGCCAGCAGCTTAGGACTAGCGGGGGGGCGAATTCAGCACGAGCAGTACTTC	CASSLGLAGGRIQHEQYF
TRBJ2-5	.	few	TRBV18	TGTGCCAGCTCACCAGGGGGCGAACGGGAGACCCAGTACTTC	CASSPGGERETQYF
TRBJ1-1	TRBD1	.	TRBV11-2	TGTGCCAGCAGCTTACCAGGGGGATTAACTGAAGCTTTCTTT	CASSLPGGLTEAFF
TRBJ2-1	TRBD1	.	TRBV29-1	TGCAGCGCTGACAGGGGAAGCAATGAGCAGTTCTTC	CSADRGSNEQFF
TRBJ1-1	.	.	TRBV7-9	TGTGCCAGCAGCTTACGCGGGGGTTACGGTGAAGCTTTCTTT	CASSLRGGYGEAFF
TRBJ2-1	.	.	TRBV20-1	TGCAGTGCGGGTGACTTACGGTTCTTC	CSAGDLRFF
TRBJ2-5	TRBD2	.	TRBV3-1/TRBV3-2	TGTGCCAGCAGCCAACCTGGCGGGGGGGCCGAGGGGACCCAGTACTTC	CASSQPGGGAEGTQYF
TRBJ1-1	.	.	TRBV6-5	TGTGCCAGCAGAAGGGAATCACAGGGCACTGAAGCTTTCTTT	CASRRESQGTEAFF
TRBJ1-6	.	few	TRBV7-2	TGTGCCAGCAGCCCAGGGTACGGTTCACCCCTCCACTTT	CASSPGYGSPLHF
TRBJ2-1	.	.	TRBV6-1	TGTGCCAGCAGTGAAGCCGGGGGGACAACAATTGGTCTTGAGCAGTTCTTC	CASSEAGGTTIGLEQFF
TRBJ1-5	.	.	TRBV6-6	TGTGCCAGCAGTTCTTTTGGGGGCGCGGATAATCAGCCCCAGCATTTT	CASSSFGGADNQPQHF
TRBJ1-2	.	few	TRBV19	TGTGCCAGTAGTACTAACGCGGGGACCAACTATGGCTACACCTTC	CASSTNAGTNYGYTF
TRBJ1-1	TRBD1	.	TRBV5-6	TGTGCCAGCAGTCCCCGATACAGGGGGCTGGTTGGAACTGAAGCTTTCTTT	CASSPRYRGLVGTEAFF
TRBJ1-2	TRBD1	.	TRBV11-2	TGTGCCAGCAGCTTAGTGGGGACAGTAACTGGCTACACCTTC	CASSLVGTVTGYTF
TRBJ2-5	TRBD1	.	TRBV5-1	TGCGCCAGCACAACTAACCCCACAGGGGTGGGGTACGAGACCCAGTACTTC	CASTTNPTGVGYETQYF
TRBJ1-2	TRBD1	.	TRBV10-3	TGTGCCATCAGTCCACAGGGGGAGAGTGGCTACACCTTC	CAISPQGESGYTF
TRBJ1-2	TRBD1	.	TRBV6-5	TGTGCCAGCAGTTTCGCCTTCAGGGGGAACTATGGCTACACCTTC	CASSFAFRGNYGYTF
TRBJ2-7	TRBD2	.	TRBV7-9	TGTGCCAGCAGCTGGACTAGCGGGGTCCTAAAGTACGAGCAGTACTTC	CASSWTSGVLKYEQYF
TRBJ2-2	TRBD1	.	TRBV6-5	TGTGCCAGCAGGGCTACAGGGGGGTATGGCGGGGAGCTGTTTTTT	CASRATGGYGGELFF
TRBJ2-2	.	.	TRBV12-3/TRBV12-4	TGTGCCAGCAGTCCTCCCGGGTCCGGAGAGCTGTTTTTT	CASSPPGSGELFF
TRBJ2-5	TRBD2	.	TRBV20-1	TGCAGTGCTCGTGAGACTAGCGGGGGGGGTGTGACCCAGTACTTC	CSARETSGGGVTQYF
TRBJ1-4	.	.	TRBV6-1	TGTGCCAGCAGCCCCTTTTCAACTAATGAAAAACTGTTTTTT	CASSPFSTNEKLFF
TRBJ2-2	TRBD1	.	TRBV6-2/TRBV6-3	TGTGCCAGCAGTGCTAACCGGGACAGGGCCAACACCGGGGAGCTGTTTTTT	CASSANRDRANTGELFF
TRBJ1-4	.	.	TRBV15	TGTGCCACGAGCAAGGGGGTCGCTAATGAAAAACTGTTTTTT	CATSKGVANEKLFF
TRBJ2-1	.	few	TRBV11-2	TGTGCCAGCAGCTTCGGGGGGCCCTCCTACAATGAGCAGTTCTTC	CASSFGGPSYNEQFF
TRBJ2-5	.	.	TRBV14	TGTGCCAGCAGCCAAGAGTGGGCCAGCCAAGAGACCCAGTACTTC	CASSQEWASQETQYF
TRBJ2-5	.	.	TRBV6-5	TGTGCCAGCAGTACAGGGTTCCGGGAGACCCAGTACTTC	CASSTGFRETQYF
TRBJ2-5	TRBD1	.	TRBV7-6	TGTGCCAGCAGCTCGACAGGGGGCGTGAGAGAGACCCAGTACTTC	CASSSTGGVRETQYF
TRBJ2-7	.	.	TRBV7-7	TGTGCTAGCAGCTTAAACAGGGTCGGCGAGCAGTACTTC	CASSLNRVGEQYF
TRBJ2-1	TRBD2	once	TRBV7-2	TGTGCCAGCAGCTCCTTCGGTGGTAGCGGGGGGGCCCGGCAGTTCTTC	CASSSFGGSGGARQFF
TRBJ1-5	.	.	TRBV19	TGTGCCAGTAGTATGGGCACTAATCAGCCCCAGCATTTT	CASSMGTNQPQHF